Listed here is a single TCR beta chain. The sample originates from a study of blood T cell repertoires in COVID-19. In the study overall: Material from acute and convalescent COVID-19 was sourced from the United States, Italy and Spain. Sources were T cells, B-cell-depleted T cells, or PBMCs; the material itself was cDNA or gDNA.

This CDR3 has 15 amino acids. V was clipped by 4 bases and J by 0 bases; unmatched bases: 5. Germline V CDR1 and CDR2: SGHVS, FQNEAQ. In the authors' methods: Counts of nucleated cells, estimated from reference gene primer amplification, were obtained. The protocol was immunoSEQ multiplex PCR, while the TCRdb copy is restricted to in-frame clones and leaves out a portion. V and J calls and clone size are given by that table; D and trimming were obtained from the DNA. The sample carries 130,000 to 150,000 clones, approximately 80% recorded once. The sequencing sample was made of peripheral blood. The clonotype comes from a man between 65 and 85 years old who had recovered from COVID-19. This sequence joins TRBV7-8 and TRBJ2-7, with 8 bases identical to TRBD2. The CDR3 nucleotides read TGTGCCAGCAGCTCGAGCGGGAGTTACTCCTACGAGCAGTACTTC. Its translation: CASSSSGSYSYEQYF.